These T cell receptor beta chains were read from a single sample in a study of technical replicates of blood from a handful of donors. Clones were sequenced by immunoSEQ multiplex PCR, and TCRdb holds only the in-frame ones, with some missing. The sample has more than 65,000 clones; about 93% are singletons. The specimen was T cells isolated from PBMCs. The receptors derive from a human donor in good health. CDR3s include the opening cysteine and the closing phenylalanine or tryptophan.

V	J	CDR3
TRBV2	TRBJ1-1	CASSVTGNTEAFF
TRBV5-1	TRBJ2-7	CASSLAGIYEQYF
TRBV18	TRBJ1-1	CASSPTAGEAFF
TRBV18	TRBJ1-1	CASSPGTGMDF
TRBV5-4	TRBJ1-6	CASSLITGNSPLHF
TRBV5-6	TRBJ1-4	CASSFPTARNEKLFF
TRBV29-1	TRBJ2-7	CSVEGHSPYEQYF
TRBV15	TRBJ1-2	CATSDGTAYGYTF
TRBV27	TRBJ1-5	CASSSTGPAQPQHF
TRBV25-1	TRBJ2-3	CASSEGQQITDTQYF